This paragraph reports one T cell receptor beta chain. Trimming at V came to 5 bases and at J to 3 bases, leaving 6 bases not matched to a gene. This CDR3 is 15 amino acids long. CDR1 LNHDA and CDR2 SQIVND come from the germline V gene (reference sequence). This sample is part of a study of T cell responses to AZD1222 COVID-19 vaccine. The assay was immunoSEQ multiplex PCR, and TCRdb's table has in-frame clones only and misses some. The repertoire holds 50,000 to 65,000 clones, with 80% to 90% as singletons. This specimen consisted of peripheral blood, obtained 28 days after the second AZD1222 dose. The sequence came from an adult who received the AZD1222 COVID-19 vaccine. The rearrangement joins TRBV19 to TRBJ1-2; the match to TRBD1 covers 10 bases. The CDR3, as DNA: TGTGCCAGTAGTGATGGACAGGGGGGCGACTATGGCTACACCTTC. Translating it yields CASSDGQGGDYGYTF.